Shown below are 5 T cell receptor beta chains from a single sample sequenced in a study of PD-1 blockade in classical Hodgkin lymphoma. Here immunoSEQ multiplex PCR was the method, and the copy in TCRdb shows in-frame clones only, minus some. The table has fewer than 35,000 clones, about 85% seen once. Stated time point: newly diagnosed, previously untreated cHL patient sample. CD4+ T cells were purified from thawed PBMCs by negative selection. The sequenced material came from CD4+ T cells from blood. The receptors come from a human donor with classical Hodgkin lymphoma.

The chain's CDR3 is CASTVLAGGINEQFF. For the CDR3, the DNA is TGTGCCAGCACCGTACTAGCGGGAGGAATCAATGAGCAGTTCTTC. The chain uses TRBV7-9 and TRBJ2-1; 12 bases align to TRBD2. The CDR3 spans 15 residues. Germline V gives CDR1 SEHNR, CDR2 FQNEAQ (reference sequence). The V segment lost 7 bases and the J segment 6 bases; nucleotides outside the gene matches: 7.

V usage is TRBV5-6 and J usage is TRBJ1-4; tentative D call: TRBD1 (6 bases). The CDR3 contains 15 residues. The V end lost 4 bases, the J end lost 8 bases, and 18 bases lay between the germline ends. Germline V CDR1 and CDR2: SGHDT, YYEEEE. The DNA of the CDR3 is TGTGCCAGCAGCCGCCCGGGACAAGCGGAAGAAAAACTGTTTTTT. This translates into CASSRPGQAEEKLFF.

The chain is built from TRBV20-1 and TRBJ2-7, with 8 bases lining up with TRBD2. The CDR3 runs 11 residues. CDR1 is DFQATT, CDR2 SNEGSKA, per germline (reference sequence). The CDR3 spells CSADRKKRGHV. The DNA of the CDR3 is TGCAGTGCCGACCGGAAAAAGCGGGGGCACGTC.

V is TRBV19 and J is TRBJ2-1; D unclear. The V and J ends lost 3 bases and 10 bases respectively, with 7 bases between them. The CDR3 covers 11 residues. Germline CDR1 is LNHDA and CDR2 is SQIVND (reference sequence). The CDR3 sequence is CASSIYGEQFF. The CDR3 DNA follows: TGTGCCAGTAGTATTTATGGGGAGCAGTTCTTC.

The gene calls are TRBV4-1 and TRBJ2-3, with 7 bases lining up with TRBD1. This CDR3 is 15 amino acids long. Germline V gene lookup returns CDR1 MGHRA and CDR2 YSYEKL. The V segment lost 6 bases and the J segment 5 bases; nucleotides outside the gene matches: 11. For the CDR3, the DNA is TGCGCCAGCAGTCCTTTAAAGGGGGCGAAAGATACGCAGTATTTT. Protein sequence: CASSPLKGAKDTQYF.